The next 23 T cell receptor beta chains were all read from a single sample in a study of T cell changes during pregnancy in multiple sclerosis. TCRdb's copy holds only in-frame clones and misses some; the assay was immunoSEQ multiplex PCR. The repertoire has more than 35,000 clones, around 93% of them found once; the top ten carry around 0.45%. The material was CD4+ T cells from peripheral blood mononuclear cells, obtained in the third trimester of pregnancy. These receptors were taken from a female donor in good health, enrolled as a control in a pregnancy study.

The chain carries TRBV7-2 and TRBJ2-5; 12 nucleotides agree with TRBD2. The CDR3 runs 15 residues. V was clipped by 4 bases and J by 7 bases; unmatched bases: 7. The germline CDR1 and CDR2 sequences are SGHTA and FQGNSA. This CDR3 reads CASSSTSGGPGTQYF. In nucleotides, the CDR3 is TGTGCCAGCAGCTCGACTAGCGGGGGCCCAGGGACCCAGTACTTC.

The rearrangement joins TRBV11-2 to TRBJ2-7; 8 nucleotides align to TRBD2. CDR3 size: 14 residues. The germline V gene has CDR1 SGHAT and CDR2 FQNNGV. With 1 base clipped from V and 7 bases from J, the junction kept 6 bases outside the gene matches. CDR3 residues: CASSLAGTRKEQYF. The DNA of the CDR3 is TGTGCCAGCAGCTTAGCCGGGACTAGGAAGGAGCAGTACTTC.

The chain uses TRBV19 and TRBJ2-3; 16 bases line up with TRBD2. Germline V gives CDR1 LNHDA, CDR2 SQIVND (reference sequence). The CDR3 length is 18 residues. After removal of 6 bases from V and 1 base from J, the junction contained 7 bases not matched to a gene. CDR3 bases: TGTGCCAGTAGCCTGGGACTAGCGGGGGGGGTAGGCACAGATACGCAGTATTTT. Its protein product is CASSLGLAGGVGTDTQYF.

The chain combines TRBV7-9 with TRBJ1-2; D is unresolved. Germline V gene sequence: CDR1 SEHNR, CDR2 FQNEAQ (reference sequence). This CDR3 is 12 amino acids long. The CDR3 loop reads CVSGKANYGYTF. The CDR3 DNA sequence: TGTGTTAGCGGGAAAGCTAACTATGGCTACACCTTC.

In its sample, this clone was seen a few times. The chain joins TRBV19 to TRBJ1-5; 7 bases match TRBD1. CDR1 and CDR2 (germline): LNHDA, SQIVND (reference sequence). The CDR3 runs 16 residues. The V segment lost 4 bases and the J segment 2 bases; nucleotides outside the gene matches: 8. In DNA, the CDR3 is TGTGCCAGTAGTACACGACAGGGCTCGGGCAATCAGCCCCAGCATTTT. Encoded protein: CASSTRQGSGNQPQHF.

The V and J genes are TRBV9 and TRBJ2-1; 7 bases map to TRBD2. With V trimmed by 0 bases and J by 1 base, 1 base remained unmatched. Looked up from germline, CDR1 is SGDLS and CDR2 is YYNGEE. The CDR3 sequence is 15 residues long. The CDR3 sequence: CASSVVGGSYNEQFF. The CDR3 DNA sequence: TGTGCCAGCAGCGTAGTCGGGGGGTCCTACAATGAGCAGTTCTTC.

This chain connects TRBV18 to TRBJ2-2; 9 bases are a match to TRBD1. The germline gives CDR1 KGHSH, CDR2 LQKENI. Trimming at V came to 6 bases and at J to 6 bases, leaving 8 bases not matched to a gene. The CDR3 spans 15 residues. For the CDR3, the DNA is TGTGCCAGCTCTCAAACAGGGGGCACTGCCGGGGAGCTGTTTTTT. This encodes CASSQTGGTAGELFF.

The rearrangement links TRBV28 to TRBJ1-2; D possibly corresponds to TRBD1 (6 bases). The germline V and J ends were trimmed by 2 bases and 8 bases, with 12 bases remaining between them. Germline CDR1 is MDHEN and CDR2 is SYDVKM. The CDR3 consists of 13 residues. The CDR3 bases are TGTGCCAGCAGTTTACCAGGGGCGAGGGGCTACACCTTC. Translation: CASSLPGARGYTF.

The chain uses TRBV9 and TRBJ2-7; tentative D call: TRBD2 (6 bases). Germline values: CDR1 SGDLS, CDR2 YYNGEE. The CDR3 is 13 amino acids. V lost 4 bases and J 0 bases, leaving 8 bases between the germline ends. Here the CDR3 reads CASSKTSSYEQYF. In DNA form, the CDR3 reads TGTGCCAGCAGCAAGACTAGCTCCTACGAGCAGTACTTC.

This sequence joins TRBV9 and TRBJ2-3; 9 bases align to TRBD1. Germline trimming cut 2 bases from V and 4 bases from J; bases unmatched to any gene: 8. From germline, CDR1 is SGDLS and CDR2 YYNGEE. The length of the CDR3 is 16 residues. CDR3: CASSVTTGGSADTQYF. The CDR3 bases are TGTGCCAGCAGCGTTACCACAGGGGGCTCAGCAGATACGCAGTATTTT.

The J gene is TRBJ2-1, the V gene TRBV5-1; 11 bases agree with TRBD2. Germline lookup yields CDR1 SGHRS and CDR2 YFSETQ. The V segment lost 0 bases and the J segment 7 bases; nucleotides outside the gene matches: 12. There are 18 residues in the CDR3. CDR3 region: CASSLAVAGGPVGNEQFF. The CDR3 DNA is TGCGCCAGCAGCTTGGCCGTAGCGGGGGGGCCGGTCGGAAATGAGCAGTTCTTC.

The chain is built from TRBV7-8 and TRBJ1-5; D call uncertain. CDR3 length: 14 residues. CDR1 SGHVS and CDR2 FQNEAQ come from the germline V gene. V dropped 2 bases and J dropped 6 bases, with 11 bases sitting between them. The CDR3 sequence is CASSLSEASQPQHF. The CDR3 coding sequence is TGTGCCAGCAGCTTATCGGAGGCGAGTCAGCCCCAGCATTTT.

The chain carries TRBV25-1 and TRBJ1-2, with D possibly being TRBD1 (5 bases). V lost 0 bases, J lost 7 bases, and 6 bases lay in between. Per germline, CDR1 MGHDK and CDR2 SYGVNS. The CDR3 spans 12 residues. This chain's CDR3 is CASSEYRGGYTF. The CDR3 coding sequence is TGTGCCAGCAGTGAATATAGGGGTGGCTACACCTTC.

The rearrangement joins TRBV7-9 to TRBJ2-1, with D perhaps matching TRBD1 (6 bases). Germline V gene lookup returns CDR1 SEHNR and CDR2 FQNEAQ (reference sequence). Trimming pared 5 bases from V and 5 bases from J, leaving 16 bases between. CDR3 length: 15 amino acids. In DNA, the CDR3 is TGTGCCAGCAGCCCCTCAGGGGCAAGGAACAATGAGCAGTTCTTC. This codes for CASSPSGARNNEQFF.

This chain links TRBV6-6 with TRBJ1-6; D not resolved. The germline CDR1 and CDR2 sequences are MNHNY and SVGAGI (reference sequence). V lost 10 bases and J 8 bases, leaving 9 bases between the germline ends. The length of the CDR3 is 11 residues. The CDR3 sequence is CAIRVDSPLHF. The CDR3 bases are TGTGCCATCCGAGTCGATTCACCCCTCCACTTT.

The chain combines TRBV7-2 with TRBJ2-2; D is perhaps TRBD1 (6 bases). The CDR3 is made up of 16 amino acids. V lost 4 bases to trimming and J lost 0 bases, with 12 bases between them. Germline V CDR1 and CDR2: SGHTA, FQGNSA. CDR3 nucleotides: TGTGCCAGCAGCTCATCACCAGGGGCGAACACCGGGGAGCTGTTTTTT. It yields the protein CASSSSPGANTGELFF.

The chain links TRBV27 to TRBJ1-6; 7 nucleotides match TRBD1. Germline V gene lookup returns CDR1 MNHEY and CDR2 SMNVEV (reference sequence). V lost 5 bases and J lost 9; bases outside the gene matches: 10. The CDR3 has 15 amino acids. This CDR3 is CASSPPGRGISPLHF. In DNA, the CDR3 is TGTGCCAGCAGTCCCCCGGGCAGGGGGATTTCACCCCTCCACTTT.

The chain employs TRBV5-1 and TRBJ2-1, with 8 bases matching TRBD2. This CDR3 spans 16 amino acids. The J segment lost 7 bases and the V segment lost 4 bases, leaving 13 bases of the junction unmatched. Germline V gene data show CDR1 as SGHRS and CDR2 as YFSETQ. CDR3 sequence: CASSTRGGGQINEQFF. CDR3 nucleotide sequence: TGCGCCAGCAGCACAAGGGGCGGGGGGCAGATAAATGAGCAGTTCTTC. Looking up the rest from reference TRBV5-1 and TRBJ2-1 gives the full variable domain: KAGVTQTPRYLIKTRGQQVTLSCSPISGHRSVSWYQQTPGQGLQFLFEYFSETQRNKGNFPGRFSGRQFSNSRSEMNVSTLELGDSALYLCASSTRGGGQINEQFFGPGTRLTVL.

The chain uses TRBV9 and TRBJ1-4; 7 bases align to TRBD1. Germline CDR1 SGDLS, CDR2 YYNGEE. The CDR3 spans 14 residues. The J segment lost 8 bases and the V segment lost 1 base, leaving 5 bases of the junction unmatched. The CDR3 sequence: CASSVFQGGEKLFF. CDR3 in DNA: TGTGCCAGCAGCGTATTTCAGGGGGGAGAAAAACTGTTTTTT.

This clone has only one observation. The chain combines TRBV11-2 with TRBJ2-5, with TRBD1 identical over 8 bases. V lost 7 bases, J lost 1 base, and 11 bases stayed unmatched. Germline assignment: CDR1 SGHAT and CDR2 FQNNGV. This CDR3 spans 16 amino acids. CDR3 coding DNA: TGTGCCAGCAATGATCCGGGACAGGAGGTCCAAGAGACCCAGTACTTC. It specifies CASNDPGQEVQETQYF. Combining the CDR3 with reference TRBV11-2 and TRBJ2-5 gives the whole variable domain EAGVAQSPRYKIIEKRQSVAFWCNPISGHATLYWYQQILGQGPKLLIQFQNNGVVDDSQLPKDRFSAERLKGVDSTLKIQPAKLEDSAVYLCASNDPGQEVQETQYFGPGTRLLVL.

This chain links TRBV10-3 with TRBJ2-7; 12 bases are a match to TRBD2. After removal of 10 bases from V and 7 bases from J, the junction contained 5 bases not matched to a gene. The germline CDR1 and CDR2 sequences are ENHRY and SYGVKD. CDR3 length: 12 residues. CDR3 nucleotide sequence: TGTGCCACCCGGACTAGCGGGGAAGAGCAGTACTTC. Its protein product is CATRTSGEEQYF.

The chain couples TRBV5-8 to TRBJ1-2; 9 nucleotides line up with TRBD1. Germline values: CDR1 SGHTS, CDR2 YDEGEE. This CDR3 spans 15 amino acids. V was pared by 0 bases and J by 7 bases, with 7 bases of the junction left unmatched. The CDR3 loop reads CASSLDAMTGGGYTF. For the CDR3, the DNA is TGTGCCAGCAGCTTGGACGCGATGACAGGGGGTGGCTACACCTTC.

The rearrangement joins TRBV29-1 to TRBJ2-6, with a possible D match to TRBD2 (7 bases). Trimming pared 5 bases from V and 1 base from J, leaving 12 bases between. Germline V gene data show CDR1 as SQVTM and CDR2 as ANQGSEA. This CDR3 contains 15 residues. The CDR3 DNA is TGCAGCGTTCCGAGGGGGGGGTCTGGGGCCAACGTCCTGACTTTC. Its translation is CSVPRGGSGANVLTF.